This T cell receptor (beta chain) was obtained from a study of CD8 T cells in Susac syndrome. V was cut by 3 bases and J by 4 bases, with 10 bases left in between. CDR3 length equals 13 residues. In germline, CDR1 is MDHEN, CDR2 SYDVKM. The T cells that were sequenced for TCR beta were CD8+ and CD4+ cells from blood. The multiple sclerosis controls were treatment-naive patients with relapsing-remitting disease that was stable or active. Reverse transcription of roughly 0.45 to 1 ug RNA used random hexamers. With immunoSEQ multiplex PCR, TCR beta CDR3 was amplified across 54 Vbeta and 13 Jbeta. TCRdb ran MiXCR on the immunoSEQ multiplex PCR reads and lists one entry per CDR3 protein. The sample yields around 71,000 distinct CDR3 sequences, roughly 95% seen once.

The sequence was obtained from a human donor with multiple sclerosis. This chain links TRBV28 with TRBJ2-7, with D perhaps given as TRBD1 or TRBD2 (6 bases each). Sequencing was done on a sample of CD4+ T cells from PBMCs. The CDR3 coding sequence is TGTGCCAGCAGTTTCACAGGGAGGTACGAGCAGTACTTC. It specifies CASSFTGRYEQYF.